The rows below give T cell receptor beta chains drawn from one sample of a study of blood T cell repertoires in COVID-19. Some clones are missing from TCRdb's copy, which holds only in-frame ones; the method was immunoSEQ multiplex PCR. The sample carries some 83,000 clones, about four fifths recorded once. The sequenced sample was peripheral blood. All receptors derive from a man over 45 with acute or convalescent COVID-19. Each CDR3 is given with its conserved first and last residue. The D gene is left open where the match is weak. A clone size is listed for some rows: how often the clone was seen (once, few, many), or a class if it is expanded.

TRBJ2-7	TRBD2	TRBV7-2	-	CASSLIGSGRYYEQYF	TGTGCCAGCAGCTTAATTGGTAGCGGGAGGTACTACGAGCAGTACTTC
TRBJ2-5	TRBD1	TRBV6-6	-	CASSYSQGAGETQYF	TGTGCCAGCAGTTACTCGCAGGGGGCGGGTGAGACCCAGTACTTC
TRBJ2-1	TRBD2	TRBV27	-	CASRRTGTSDWGSYNEQFF	TGTGCCAGCAGGCGAACCGGGACTAGCGACTGGGGTTCCTACAATGAGCAGTTCTTC
TRBJ2-5	TRBD2	TRBV19	few	CASSRSGISQETQYF	TGTGCCAGTAGTAGAAGCGGGATTTCTCAAGAGACCCAGTACTTC
TRBJ2-5	TRBD2	TRBV15	once	CATSKALRGGEETQYF	TGTGCCACCAGCAAAGCCTTGCGGGGGGGAGAAGAGACCCAGTACTTC
TRBJ1-6	TRBD1	TRBV15	-	CATRSRGGQGPNSPLHF	TGTGCCACCAGATCCCGAGGGGGACAGGGACCAAATTCACCCCTCCACTTT
TRBJ2-1	-	TRBV24-1	once	CATSGWRAGNEQFF	TGTGCCACCAGTGGTTGGAGGGCGGGCAATGAGCAGTTCTTC
TRBJ2-1	-	TRBV2	-	CASREVLPRNSRNEQFF	TGTGCCAGCAGGGAGGTGCTACCTCGCAACTCTCGCAATGAGCAGTTCTTC
TRBJ2-7	TRBD1	TRBV28	-	CASSYTTGQGAHEQYF	TGTGCCAGCAGCTACACCACGGGACAGGGGGCCCACGAGCAGTACTTC
TRBJ1-6	-	TRBV4-1	-	CASSQDTAYNSPLHF	TGCGCCAGCAGCCAAGACACAGCCTATAATTCACCCCTCCACTTT
TRBJ1-1	-	TRBV6-2/TRBV6-3	-	CASSYLRNTEAFF	TGTGCCAGCAGTTATCTGAGGAACACTGAAGCTTTCTTT
TRBJ1-3	-	TRBV4-3	-	CASSQDREGISSGNTIYF	TGCGCCAGCAGCCAAGATCGGGAGGGGATTAGCTCTGGAAACACCATATATTTT
TRBJ2-4	TRBD1	TRBV4-1	-	CASSQDFNRGINIQYF	TGCGCCAGCAGCCAAGATTTTAACAGGGGGATAAACATTCAGTACTTC
TRBJ2-7	TRBD1	TRBV7-9	-	CASRSTGGDEQYF	TGTGCCAGCAGGTCGACAGGGGGCGACGAGCAGTACTTC
TRBJ2-7	-	TRBV7-9	-	CASSLVDYYEQYF	TGTGCCAGCAGCTTAGTCGACTACTACGAGCAGTACTTC
TRBJ2-2	TRBD2	TRBV18	-	CASSRPLAEKNTGELFF	TGTGCCAGCTCACGTCCACTAGCGGAAAAGAACACCGGGGAGCTGTTTTTT
TRBJ1-5	TRBD1	TRBV10-2	-	CASSPLGQGVNQPQHF	TGCGCCAGCAGCCCCCTGGGACAGGGGGTCAATCAGCCCCAGCATTTT
TRBJ1-4	TRBD1	TRBV5-1	few	CASSLTTGTGIEKLFF	TGCGCCAGCAGCTTGACTACCGGGACAGGTATCGAAAAACTGTTTTTT
TRBJ1-1	-	TRBV3-1/TRBV3-2	-	CASSPSDTEAFF	TGTGCCAGCAGCCCTTCTGACACTGAAGCTTTCTTT
TRBJ2-1	TRBD2	TRBV6-6	once	CASRGGGESDEQFF	TGTGCCAGCCGAGGCGGGGGAGAATCCGATGAGCAGTTCTTC
TRBJ1-2	TRBD1	TRBV27	few	CASSDRGLGYTF	TGTGCCAGCAGTGACAGGGGGCTTGGCTACACCTTC
TRBJ1-1	-	TRBV6-2/TRBV6-3	-	CASSYSAQTLEAFF	TGTGCCAGCAGTTACTCGGCCCAGACTCTTGAAGCTTTCTTT
TRBJ1-6	-	TRBV6-5	-	CASSYSIGGTNSPLHF	TGTGCCAGCAGTTACTCGATCGGCGGCACCAATTCACCCCTCCACTTT
TRBJ2-5	TRBD2	TRBV6-1	-	CASSENSSGGMETQYF	TGTGCCAGCAGTGAAAACTCTAGCGGGGGGATGGAGACCCAGTACTTC